What follows is one TCR beta chain and its context. Per germline, CDR1 MNHEY and CDR2 SMNVEV (reference sequence). V was cut by 5 bases and J by 1 base, with 11 bases left in between. CDR3 length: 14 residues. This sample is drawn from a study of shared clonotypes between healthy human individuals. Samples underwent the assay at deep level. Method: immunoSEQ multiplex PCR; TCRdb's copy keeps in-frame clones and lacks some. The data contain 650,000 to 700,000 clones, roughly 91% of them singletons. The J gene is TRBJ2-5, the V gene TRBV27; tentative D call: TRBD2 (5 bases). The source material was memory CD8+ T cells from PBMCs. The subset is: CD45RO+ cells pooled with CCR7-negative TemRA cells. This TCR derives from a young man in good health. Some clones in this sample may be carry-over from other donors' samples. The CDR3 region has the DNA TGTGCCAGCAGTATTACTAGTTCCCAAGAGACCCAGTACTTC. Its translation: CASSITSSQETQYF.